The source of this T cell receptor (beta chain) is a study of blood T cell repertoires in COVID-19. Per germline, CDR1 MNHNS and CDR2 SASEGT. The V and J ends lost 3 bases and 7 bases, in that order; junction bases with no gene match: 8. The CDR3 runs to 15 residues. Method: immunoSEQ multiplex PCR; TCRdb's copy keeps in-frame clones and lacks some. Of 250,000 to 300,000 clones listed, approximately 86% are singletons. Sequencing was done on a sample of peripheral blood. This chain links TRBV6-1 with TRBJ1-4; 7 nucleotides align to TRBD1. The clonotype was recovered from a man younger than 30 with active or convalescent COVID-19. CDR3 bases: TGTGCCAGCAGTGACCTGACAGGGAAAGTTGAAAAACTGTTTTTT. This encodes CASSDLTGKVEKLFF.